This TCR beta chain comes out of a study of blood T cell repertoires in COVID-19. As for the study in general: Samples of COVID-19 (acute and convalescent) were obtained from the United States, Italy and Spain. T cells, B-cell-depleted T cells, or PBMCs provided the cDNA or gDNA that served as material.

The CDR3 is made up of 13 amino acids. CDR1 is SSHAT, CDR2 FNYEAQ, per germline (reference sequence). In the source study's methods: Amplification of reference gene primers was used by the study to estimate nucleated cell counts. Clones were sequenced by immunoSEQ multiplex PCR, and TCRdb holds only the in-frame ones, with some missing. V, J and clone size derive from that table, while D and trimming were established from the DNA sequence. Of roughly 250,000 clones in the sample, about 88% are singletons; the top ten hold 2.1%. Worth noting for this clone: Germline and junction disagree at one end, which may indicate a read error.

The material sequenced was peripheral blood. This TCR was recovered from a woman between 40 and 55 years old who had recovered from COVID-19. This chain links TRBV7-7 with TRBJ2-7; weak D call: TRBD2 (5 bases). Here the CDR3 DNA reads TGTGCTAGCAGCTTAGATCTAGCCGGCAAGCAGTACTTC. It translates to CASSLDLAGKQYF.